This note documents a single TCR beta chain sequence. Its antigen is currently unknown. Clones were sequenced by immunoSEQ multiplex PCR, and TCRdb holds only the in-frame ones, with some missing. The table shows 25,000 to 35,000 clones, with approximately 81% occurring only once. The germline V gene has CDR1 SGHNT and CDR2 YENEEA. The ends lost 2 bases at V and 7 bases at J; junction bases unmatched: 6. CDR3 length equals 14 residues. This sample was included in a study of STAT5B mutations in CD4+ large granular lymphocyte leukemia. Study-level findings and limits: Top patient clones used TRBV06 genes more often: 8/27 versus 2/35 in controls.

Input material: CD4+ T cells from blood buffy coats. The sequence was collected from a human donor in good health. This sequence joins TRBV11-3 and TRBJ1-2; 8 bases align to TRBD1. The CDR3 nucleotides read TGTGCCAGCAGCTTAAACCATCAGGGGGCTGGCTACACCTTC. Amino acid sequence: CASSLNHQGAGYTF. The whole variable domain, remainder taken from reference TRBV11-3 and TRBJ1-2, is EAGVVQSPRYKIIEKKQPVAFWCNPISGHNTLYWYLQNLGQGPELLIRYENEEAVDDSQLPKDRFSAERLKGVDSTLKIQPAELGDSAVYLCASSLNHQGAGYTFGSGTRLTVV.